Below, 24 T cell receptor beta chains from the same sample are listed, as sequenced in a study of blood T cell repertoires in COVID-19. Produced via immunoSEQ multiplex PCR; TCRdb's table is partial and in-frame only. The sample holds some 230,000 clones; roughly 84% are singletons and the top ten take 0.98%. The sample comprised peripheral blood. All receptors come from a man aged 35 to 55 with acute or convalescent COVID-19.

The CDR3 here is CASSQATGGMNIQYF. The CDR3 region has the DNA TGTGCCAGCAGCCAAGCGACAGGGGGCATGAACATTCAGTACTTC. V usage is TRBV3-1 (or the pseudogene TRBV3-2) and J usage is TRBJ2-4, with 10 bases identical to TRBD1. V lost 1 base, J lost 7 bases, and 4 bases stayed unmatched. CDR1 is LGHDT, CDR2 YNNKEL, per germline (reference sequence). The CDR3 is 15 residues long.

The genes are TRBV3-1 (or the pseudogene TRBV3-2) and TRBJ2-5; TRBD2 matches at 8 bases. Germline CDR1 is LGHDT and CDR2 is YNNKEL (reference sequence). The ends lost 4 bases at V and 5 bases at J; junction bases unmatched: 9. This CDR3 contains 15 residues. The CDR3 DNA reads as TGTGCCAGCAGCCTCAATCCGGGGGGGCGGGAGACCCAGTACTTC. Protein: CASSLNPGGRETQYF.

J is TRBJ2-1 and V is TRBV5-1, with TRBD1 matching over 11 bases. Germline lookup yields CDR1 SGHRS and CDR2 YFSETQ. CDR3 size: 16 residues. The trim removed 4 bases at V and 7 bases at J, leaving 10 bases unmatched. The CDR3, as DNA: TGCGCCAGCAGCCCCGGGACAGGGGGTTTTTGGAATGAGCAGTTCTTC. As protein: CASSPGTGGFWNEQFF.

The CDR3 bases are TGCGCCAGCAGACGGGCGGGGGGGAGCACAGATACGCAGTATTTT. Translating gives CASRRAGGSTDTQYF. This chain links TRBV5-1 with TRBJ2-3; 9 bases align to TRBD2. The CDR3 is 15 amino acids. Germline values: CDR1 SGHRS, CDR2 YFSETQ. J lost 0 bases, V lost 5 bases, and 4 bases had no gene match.

The chain couples TRBV5-1 to TRBJ1-1, with D perhaps TRBD1 (5 bases). The CDR3 sequence is 15 residues long. CDR1 and CDR2 (germline): SGHRS, YFSETQ. V was shortened by 10 bases and J by 0 bases, with 19 bases between the two germline ends. CDR3 protein: CAVSLGGPMNTEAFF. Written as DNA, the CDR3 is TGCGCCGTTTCCCTGGGGGGACCCATGAACACTGAAGCTTTCTTT.

The chain recombines TRBV5-1 with TRBJ1-6; D not certain. Trimming shortened V by 0 bases and J by 8 bases, and 12 bases separated the two germline ends. The germline V gene has CDR1 SGHRS and CDR2 YFSETQ. This CDR3 spans 15 amino acids. CDR3: CASSLAVGYDSPLHF. The CDR3 nucleotides read TGCGCCAGCAGCTTGGCGGTCGGGTATGATTCACCCCTCCACTTT.

The V and J genes are TRBV3-1 (or the pseudogene TRBV3-2) and TRBJ1-4; D perhaps matches TRBD1 (5 bases). From germline, CDR1 is LGHDT and CDR2 YNNKEL (reference sequence). V shed 4 bases and J shed 6 bases, with 15 bases lying between them. This CDR3 is built from 15 residues. The CDR3 coding sequence is TGTGCCAGCAGCCCCCTAGGGGTCAGGGATGAAAAACTGTTTTTT. Translated: CASSPLGVRDEKLFF.

V usage is TRBV7-2 and J usage is TRBJ2-2, with a tentative D call TRBD1 (6 bases). This CDR3 has 15 amino acids. CDR1 and CDR2 (germline): SGHTA, FQGNSA. Trimming cost V 2 bases and J 4 bases, with 11 bases left between them. The CDR3 region has the DNA TGTGCCAGCAGCTTAAACAGGGCGACCACCGGGGAGCTGTTTTTT. Its translation: CASSLNRATTGELFF.

V is TRBV2 and J is TRBJ1-1; D gene uncertain. CDR1 and CDR2 from the germline V gene are SNHLY and FYNNEI. The CDR3 covers 13 residues. V shed 8 bases and J shed 0 bases, with 10 bases lying between them. CDR3 loop: CASSVLMNTEAFF. In DNA form, the CDR3 reads TGTGCCAGCTCGGTTCTCATGAACACTGAAGCTTTCTTT.

The chain combines TRBV5-5 with TRBJ2-3; tentative D call: TRBD1 (6 bases). V lost 0 bases and J 1 base, leaving 12 bases between the germline ends. The CDR3 length is 16 residues. Germline values: CDR1 SGHKS, CDR2 YYEKEE (reference sequence). CDR3 amino acids: CASSLAQGRGTDTQYF. In nucleotides, the CDR3 is TGTGCCAGCAGCTTGGCCCAGGGGCGGGGCACAGATACGCAGTATTTT.

The rearrangement joins TRBV5-1 to TRBJ2-1; 15 bases line up with TRBD2. Germline CDR1 SGHRS, CDR2 YFSETQ. CDR3 length equals 17 residues. The V segment lost 2 bases and the J segment 3 bases; nucleotides outside the gene matches: 3. The CDR3 DNA reads TGCGCCAGCAGCTTAAGGACTAGCGGGGGGGTCTACAATGAGCAGTTCTTC. Translating it yields CASSLRTSGGVYNEQFF.

V usage is TRBV29-1 and J usage is TRBJ2-1, with D unresolved. The CDR3 totals 12 residues. Trimming stripped 6 bases from V and 3 bases from J, with 9 bases between. Germline V gene data show CDR1 as SQVTM and CDR2 as ANQGSEA. CDR3 loop: CSVAYYYNEQFF. CDR3 DNA sequence: TGCAGCGTGGCGTACTACTACAATGAGCAGTTCTTC.

This sequence joins TRBV5-1 and TRBJ2-5, with a possible D match to TRBD1 (6 bases). V shed 1 base and J shed 5 bases, with 9 bases lying between them. Per germline, CDR1 SGHRS and CDR2 YFSETQ. The CDR3 loop spans 13 amino acids. This CDR3 reads CASSLRQGETQYF. CDR3 nucleotides: TGCGCCAGCAGCTTGAGGCAGGGGGAGACCCAGTACTTC.

V gene TRBV19 combines with J gene TRBJ1-5, with 10 bases that match TRBD1. Germline-derived CDR1 and CDR2 are LNHDA and SQIVND (reference sequence). This CDR3 contains 16 residues. Trimming removed 6 bases from V and 6 bases from J; junction bases left unmatched: 11. The CDR3 reads CASRGPGTGDSQPQHF. As DNA, the CDR3 is TGTGCCAGTAGGGGACCCGGGACAGGGGATTCTCAGCCCCAGCATTTT. Full variable domain (missing parts from reference TRBV19 and TRBJ1-5): DGGITQSPKYLFRKEGQNVTLSCEQNLNHDAMYWYRQDPGQGLRLIYYSQIVNDFQKGDIAEGYSVSREKKESFPLTVTSAQKNPTAFYLCASRGPGTGDSQPQHFGDGTRLSIL.

V usage is TRBV24-1 and J usage is TRBJ1-2, with a weak D call TRBD1 (6 bases). Germline V CDR1 and CDR2: KGHDR, SFDVKD. Trimming removed 5 bases from V and 3 bases from J, with 15 bases in between. This CDR3 is built from 15 residues. The CDR3 region is CATSGHSPGDYGYTF. The CDR3 coding sequence is TGTGCCACCAGTGGTCACTCCCCAGGGGACTATGGCTACACCTTC.

This clone was counted a few times. The chain employs TRBV9 and TRBJ1-1, with 9 bases matching TRBD1. The germline V gene has CDR1 SGDLS and CDR2 YYNGEE. This CDR3 is built from 14 residues. Germline trimming cut 5 bases from V and 0 bases from J; bases unmatched to any gene: 2. The CDR3, as DNA: TGTGCCAGCAGTACAGGGGGCGTGAACACTGAAGCTTTCTTT. It translates to CASSTGGVNTEAFF.

V is TRBV4-3 and J is TRBJ1-2; the D gene is possibly TRBD1 (5 bases). The CDR3 extends over 15 amino acids. CDR1 LGHNA and CDR2 YSLEER come from the germline V gene. The V end lost 0 bases, the J end lost 2 bases, and 10 bases lay between the germline ends. CDR3 sequence: CASSQDRGLNYGYTF. As DNA, the CDR3 is TGCGCCAGCAGCCAAGATAGGGGCCTCAACTATGGCTACACCTTC.

CDR3 in amino acids: CASSVDTGRAYGYTF. The CDR3 nucleotides read TGTGCCAGCAGCGTAGATACAGGAAGAGCCTATGGCTACACCTTC. The rearrangement uses TRBV9 and TRBJ1-2; a possible D gene is TRBD1 (5 bases). Germline CDR1 and CDR2: SGDLS and YYNGEE. The CDR3 runs 15 residues. V lost 0 bases and J 4 bases, leaving 13 bases between the germline ends.

The chain has TRBV4-3 and TRBJ1-2; 8 bases match TRBD1. Looked up from germline, CDR1 is LGHNA and CDR2 is YSLEER. This CDR3 is 15 amino acids long. The V segment lost 1 base and the J segment 7 bases; nucleotides outside the gene matches: 8. CDR3 protein: CASSQGSQGAGGYTF. The CDR3 DNA is TGCGCCAGCAGCCAAGGGTCTCAGGGGGCTGGTGGCTACACCTTC.

V gene TRBV5-1 combines with J gene TRBJ2-5; 7 bases are a match to TRBD1. Germline assignment: CDR1 SGHRS and CDR2 YFSETQ. CDR3 length equals 13 residues. V lost 4 bases to trimming and J lost 4 bases; unmatched junction nucleotides: 4. This chain's CDR3 is CASSLDRAETQYF. In DNA form, the CDR3 reads TGCGCCAGCAGCCTCGACAGGGCAGAGACCCAGTACTTC. Full variable domain (remainder filled in from reference TRBV5-1 and TRBJ2-5): KAGVTQTPRYLIKTRGQQVTLSCSPISGHRSVSWYQQTPGQGLQFLFEYFSETQRNKGNFPGRFSGRQFSNSRSEMNVSTLELGDSALYLCASSLDRAETQYFGPGTRLLVL.

The gene calls are TRBV5-1 and TRBJ1-1; no firm D call. CDR1 is SGHRS and CDR2 is YFSETQ in the germline V gene. The ends were cut back, 0 bases at V and 5 bases at J, with 11 bases in the middle. The CDR3 is made up of 14 amino acids. The CDR3 loop reads CASSLEVGRTEAFF. The DNA for the CDR3 is TGCGCCAGCAGCTTGGAGGTGGGGAGGACTGAAGCTTTCTTT.

This clone was observed once. The J gene is TRBJ2-7, the V gene TRBV28; a possible D gene is TRBD2 (7 bases). V shed 5 bases and J shed 5 bases, with 13 bases lying between them. CDR1 is MDHEN, CDR2 SYDVKM, per germline. CDR3 size: 13 residues. The CDR3 DNA reads TGTGCCAGCAGTGGGGGGGCGAGGAACGAGCAGTACTTC. Amino acid sequence: CASSGGARNEQYF.

This clone was detected only a few times. The V call is TRBV4-3, the J call TRBJ1-1; D may be TRBD1 (6 bases). Germline CDR1 LGHNA, CDR2 YSLEER. The CDR3 is made up of 15 amino acids. Trimming pared 0 bases from V and 4 bases from J, leaving 12 bases between. CDR3 sequence (DNA): TGCGCCAGCAGCCAAGATCACAGGGATTTCACTGAAGCTTTCTTT. This translates into CASSQDHRDFTEAFF.

The rearrangement uses TRBV6-1 and TRBJ1-6; D may be TRBD1 (5 bases). CDR3 length equals 18 residues. CDR1 is MNHNS and CDR2 is SASEGT in the germline V gene. V shed 1 base and J shed 8 bases, with 21 bases lying between them. In DNA, the CDR3 is TGTGCCAGCAGTGAAGGGGGCCAGGAACTTCCTACTCATTCACCCCTCCACTTT. It yields the protein CASSEGGQELPTHSPLHF.